This is a list of T cell receptor beta chains from one sample in a study of shared clonotypes between healthy human individuals. Measured with immunoSEQ multiplex PCR; TCRdb has only the in-frame clones, and not every one. This repertoire shows millions of clones, about 95% found once; its top ten account for approximately 1.2%. Input material: naive CD8+ T cells sorted from blood. The receptors come from a man between 18 and 29 years old in good health. Both conserved end residues are part of each CDR3. A D gene is named only where the DNA matches it firmly. The size entry is marked missing in some rows and otherwise reads once, few, many or a size class.

d_call: .; v_call: TRBV2; clone_size: .; j_call: TRBJ2-3; cdr3_aa: CASRSYTSTDTQYF; cdr3_nt: TGTGCCAGCAGGTCGTACACCTCCACAGATACGCAGTATTTT
d_call: .; v_call: TRBV7-8; clone_size: .; j_call: TRBJ2-5; cdr3_aa: CASSLASRETQYF; cdr3_nt: TGTGCCAGCAGCTTAGCTAGCCGGGAGACCCAGTACTTC
d_call: .; v_call: TRBV4-1; clone_size: once; j_call: TRBJ2-7; cdr3_aa: CASSQDLVQRHEQYF; cdr3_nt: TGCGCCAGCAGCCAAGATTTAGTACAGCGGCACGAGCAGTACTTC
d_call: .; v_call: TRBV9; clone_size: few; j_call: TRBJ2-1; cdr3_aa: CASGEGTVNNEQFF; cdr3_nt: TGTGCCAGCGGGGAAGGGACGGTGAACAATGAGCAGTTCTTC
d_call: TRBD1; v_call: TRBV19; clone_size: .; j_call: TRBJ2-5; cdr3_aa: CASSRHGQEIEETQYF; cdr3_nt: TGTGCCAGTAGCCGCCACGGACAGGAGATTGAAGAGACCCAGTACTTC
d_call: .; v_call: TRBV27; clone_size: once; j_call: TRBJ2-1; cdr3_aa: CASRIAGEQFF; cdr3_nt: TGTGCCAGTAGGATAGCTGGCGAGCAGTTCTTC
d_call: .; v_call: TRBV6-4; clone_size: .; j_call: TRBJ2-5; cdr3_aa: CASYRNQETQYF; cdr3_nt: TGTGCCAGCTACAGGAATCAAGAGACCCAGTACTTC
d_call: .; v_call: TRBV27; clone_size: few; j_call: TRBJ2-3; cdr3_aa: CASSLVGSTDTQYF; cdr3_nt: TGTGCCAGCAGTTTAGTGGGTAGCACAGATACGCAGTATTTT
d_call: TRBD1; v_call: TRBV5-6; clone_size: .; j_call: TRBJ1-6; cdr3_aa: CASSLGTDVRNSPLHF; cdr3_nt: TGTGCCAGCAGCCTGGGGACAGATGTCCGTAATTCACCCCTCCACTTT
d_call: .; v_call: TRBV13; clone_size: .; j_call: TRBJ2-7; cdr3_aa: CASSGGLTGEQYF; cdr3_nt: TGTGCCAGCAGCGGGGGACTTACAGGCGAGCAGTACTTC
d_call: TRBD1; v_call: TRBV9; clone_size: .; j_call: TRBJ2-2; cdr3_aa: CASSIDRDYTGELFF; cdr3_nt: TGTGCCAGCAGCATCGACAGGGATTACACCGGGGAGCTGTTTTTT
d_call: .; v_call: TRBV7-9; clone_size: few; j_call: TRBJ1-2; cdr3_aa: CASSLMTDYGYTF; cdr3_nt: TGTGCCAGCAGCTTAATGACCGACTATGGCTACACCTTC
d_call: .; v_call: TRBV11-2; clone_size: .; j_call: TRBJ1-1; cdr3_aa: CASRMGGMNTEAFF; cdr3_nt: TGTGCCAGCAGAATGGGGGGCATGAACACTGAAGCTTTCTTT
d_call: TRBD2; v_call: TRBV6-6; clone_size: .; j_call: TRBJ2-7; cdr3_aa: CASSYREGPHEQYF; cdr3_nt: TGTGCCAGCAGTTACCGGGAGGGCCCCCACGAGCAGTACTTC